The sequence of this T cell receptor (beta chain) was determined in a study of Graves' ophthalmopathy and Graves' hyperthyroidism (dated by TCRdb to between 2017 and 2018). About the full investigation: Peripheral blood was collected at initial diagnosis, prior to any treatment. To explore V-J signatures that separate ophthalmopathy from hyperthyroidism, a discovery set of 100 patients was enrolled, consisting of approximately 45 with ophthalmopathy and some 56 with stable hyperthyroidism. Once sampling was done, hyperthyroidism patients were given methimazole at a starting dose of 30 mg daily, while ophthalmopathy patients were given high-dose intravenous methylprednisolone. In total, approximately 130 blood samples were TCR-sequenced: approximately 40 ophthalmopathy, around 75 hyperthyroidism and some 17 hyperthyroidism-to-ophthalmopathy patients. The study used signatures of the TCR beta repertoire to tell Graves' ophthalmopathy apart from Graves' hyperthyroidism and to predict which patients would progress to ophthalmopathy. T-cell repertoires of thyroid tissue and blood were compared in six or seven hyperthyroidism patients. An independent validation cohort comprised 18 hyperthyroidism patients and roughly 15 patients who later progressed from hyperthyroidism to ophthalmopathy. The 85 to 100 discovery patients were divided at random into training and test sets in a 7:3 ratio.

This clonotype was seen only a few times. The antigen it binds to is not known. No qualities accompany the bases; no much larger clone lies one base away. TCR beta CDR3 regions were amplified from RNA transcripts for repertoire sequencing. A first-round RT-PCR used HTBI primers with the Qiagen OneStep RT-PCR kit, followed by a second-round multiplex PCR, size selection and purification. The libraries underwent paired-end sequencing with 100 bp reads on an Illumina HiSeq2000. Concerning the study's data processing: SOAPnuke was used to process the reads, throwing out any read that had adapters, had uncalled bases, had a mean Phred below 15, or lacked an exact constant-primer or identifier match. COPE v1.2.5 was used to merge the high-quality paired reads. Unique nucleotide sequences were defined as clonotypes and aligned to IMGT TRB V, D and J references using MiTCR v1.1. Analysis was restricted to V-J combinations with a frequency above 0.0001, which covered about 99% of repertoires. For each V-J combination, a TCR clonal expansion and chaos score was defined as the ratio of F50 clonal expansion to chaos observed in the TCRdist matrix. Welch's t-statistics and random forest were used to reduce features to 13 V-J combinations, which were fed into a naive Bayes classifier. Thyroid-blood repertoire similarity was quantified with the Morisita-Horn index. The public reads were reanalyzed by TCRdb: fastp trimming at Q25, MiXCR alignment, in-frame beta chains only. Entries that share a CDR3 protein sequence are merged under the most common genes and DNA. TCRdb, rather than the study authors, made the V and J calls. The sample records roughly 500,000 distinct CDR3 sequences, approximately 14% of which are singletons. The ten largest account for about 9.4% of the sample.

Counted from cysteine to phenylalanine, this CDR3 has 14 amino acids. Left in the record is the CDR3 DNA by itself, 42 bases read in frame from the first base. Based on the germline V gene (reference sequence), the CDR1 and CDR2 sequences are DFQATT and SNEGSKA. V sheds 6 bases and J sheds 3 bases, leaving 17 bases between their ends. Overall results and qualifications from the work: In validation, the model predicted ophthalmopathy progression with 70.59% sensitivity and about 73% specificity; around twelve predicted patients were CT-confirmed with GO in a median of around 6 months. In cross-validation, the 13-signature model distinguished ophthalmopathy from stable hyperthyroidism with almost 90% sensitivity and around 81% specificity, and in the test set the corresponding values were about 80% and 75%. No statistical method was used to set the sample size in advance, and the investigators knew which group each participant was assigned to. Most of the expanded thyroid clonotypes with a frequency above 0.001 were also detected in blood, and it was suggested that the thyroid immune response may be reflected by blood repertoires.

The ophthalmopathy patients had moderately to severely active disease, with a Clinical Activity Score of 3 or higher, a NOSPECS grade of 4 or higher, and a disease duration of less than 3 months. Patients with other autoimmune diseases, uncontrolled infections, pregnancy or lactation were excluded. Diagnosis was based on clinical symptoms, serum thyroxine, TRAb, thyroid ultrasound and orbital computed tomography. PBMCs were isolated from about 9 ml of fresh peripheral blood by Ficoll-Paque density gradient centrifugation. Trizol reagent was used to extract the total RNA, and its quality was then checked on an Agilent 2100 Bioanalyzer.

Specimen: blood. This TCR came from a woman aged 30 to 39 with Graves' ophthalmopathy. Donor details come from another sample of the same person, matched by shared clones. The receptor chain draws on TRBV20-1 and TRBJ1-2; possibly the D gene is TRBD1, per 6 matching bases. The CDR3 corresponds to CSALHRASHYGYTF. The DNA sequence reads TGCAGTGCCCTACACAGGGCTTCCCACTATGGCTACACCTTC.